Given below is one T cell receptor (beta chain) in context. Generated by immunoSEQ multiplex PCR, the TCRdb table keeps only in-frame clones and is missing some. In the table there are 180,000 or so clones, 70% to 90% of which are singletons. The record originates from a study of blood T cell repertoires in COVID-19. The length of the CDR3 is 11 residues. V was pared by 9 bases and J by 4 bases, with 2 bases of the junction left unmatched. The germline CDR1 and CDR2 sequences are SNHLY and FYNNEI. Sequenced material: peripheral blood. This rearrangement joins TRBV2 to TRBJ2-7, with 8 bases fitting TRBD1. This TCR derives from a human donor with active or convalescent COVID-19. The donor label of this sample is uncertain. CDR3 sequence reads: CARGTGYEQYF. CDR3 DNA: TGTGCCAGGGGGACAGGATACGAGCAGTACTTC. Complete variable domain (other parts from reference TRBV2 and TRBJ2-7): EPEVTQTPSHQVTQMGQEVILRCVPISNHLYFYWYRQILGQKVEFLVSFYNNEISEKSEIFDDQFSVERPDGSNFTLKIRSTKLEDSAMYFCARGTGYEQYFGPGTRLTVT.